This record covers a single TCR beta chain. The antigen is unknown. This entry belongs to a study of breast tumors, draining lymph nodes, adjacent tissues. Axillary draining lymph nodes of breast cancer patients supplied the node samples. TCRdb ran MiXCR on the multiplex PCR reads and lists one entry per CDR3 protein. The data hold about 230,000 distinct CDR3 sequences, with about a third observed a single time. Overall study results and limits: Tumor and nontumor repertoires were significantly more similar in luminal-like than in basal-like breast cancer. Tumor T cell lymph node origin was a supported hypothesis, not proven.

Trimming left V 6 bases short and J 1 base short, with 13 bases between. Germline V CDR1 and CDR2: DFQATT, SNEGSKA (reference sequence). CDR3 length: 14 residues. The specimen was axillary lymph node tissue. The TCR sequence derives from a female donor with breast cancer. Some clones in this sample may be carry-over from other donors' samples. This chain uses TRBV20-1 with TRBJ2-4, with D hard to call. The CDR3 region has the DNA TGCAGTGCCCCGGGTGGAGTGGCCAAAAACATTCAGTACTTC. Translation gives CSAPGGVAKNIQYF.